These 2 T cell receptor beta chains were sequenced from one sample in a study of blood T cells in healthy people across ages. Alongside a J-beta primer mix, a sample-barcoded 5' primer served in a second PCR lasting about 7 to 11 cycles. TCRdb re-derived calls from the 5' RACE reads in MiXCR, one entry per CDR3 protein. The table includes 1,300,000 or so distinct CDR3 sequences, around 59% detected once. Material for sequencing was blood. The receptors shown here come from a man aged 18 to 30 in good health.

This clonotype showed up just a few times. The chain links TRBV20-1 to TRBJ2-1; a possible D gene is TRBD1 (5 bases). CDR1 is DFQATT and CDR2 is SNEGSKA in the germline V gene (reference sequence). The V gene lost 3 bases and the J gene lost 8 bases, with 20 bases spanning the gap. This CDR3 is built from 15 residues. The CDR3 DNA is TGCAGTGCTAGGGCCCTACGACAGTGGGGCTATGAGCAGTTCTTC. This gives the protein CSARALRQWGYEQFF.

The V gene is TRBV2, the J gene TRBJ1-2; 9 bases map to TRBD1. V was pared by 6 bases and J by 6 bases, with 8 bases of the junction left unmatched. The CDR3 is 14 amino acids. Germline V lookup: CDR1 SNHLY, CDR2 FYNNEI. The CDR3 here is CASSGTGRLNGYTF. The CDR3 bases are TGTGCCAGCAGCGGGACAGGGAGACTCAATGGCTACACCTTC.